This record looks at one TCR beta chain sequence and its context. Its target is unknown. The unsorted samples had 80 million to 95 million PBMCs used for genomic DNA. This entry comes from a study of shared clonotypes between healthy human individuals. General study points: Only blood underwent sampling, and tissue repertoires likely differ. Limitation of the genetic and exposure-history diversity represented came from the few donors.

The genomic DNA of each subset was split evenly across several immunoSEQ plates. Assay used: immunoSEQ multiplex PCR; TCRdb lists only in-frame clones, some missing. The sample lists some 490,000 clones, more than 75% occurring once. The CDR3 has 15 residues. Trimming took off 3 bases at V and 6 bases at J, with 16 bases between the two ends. Germline CDR1 is KGHSH and CDR2 is LQKENI. This TCR was sampled from a woman aged 40 to 50 in good health. Some clones in this sample may be carry-over from other donors' samples. Sequencing used PBMCs. The rearrangement joins TRBV18 to TRBJ2-3, with D possibly being TRBD1 (5 bases). The CDR3 DNA sequence: TGTGCCAGCTCACCGACCTCACAGGCGGCGGATACGCAGTATTTT. Translating it yields CASSPTSQAADTQYF.